This T cell receptor beta chain originates from a study of cytomegalovirus exposure and HLA in healthy donors. Overall study: Of the donors genotyped, some 400 in all, less than 90% fell in the Caucasian-associated ancestry cluster.

The PCR had 60 Vbeta and 13 Jbeta primers. TCRdb keeps only in-frame clones here, not all; method: immunoSEQ multiplex PCR. Of roughly 140,000 clones in the sample, 75% to 85% were seen once. The CDR3 consists of 16 residues. CDR1 is SGHVS, CDR2 FQNEAQ, per germline. The clonotype originates from a woman aged 40 to 50 in good health and CMV-seropositive. The genes are TRBV7-8 and TRBJ2-5; 11 nucleotides line up with TRBD2. The J call is in doubt because the DNA end fits TRBJ2-7 better. The sequencing input was PBMCs. The DNA for the CDR3 is TGTGCCAGCAGCTTCCCCACTAGCGGGGGTTCCTACGAGCAGTACTTC. It specifies CASSFPTSGGSYEQYF.